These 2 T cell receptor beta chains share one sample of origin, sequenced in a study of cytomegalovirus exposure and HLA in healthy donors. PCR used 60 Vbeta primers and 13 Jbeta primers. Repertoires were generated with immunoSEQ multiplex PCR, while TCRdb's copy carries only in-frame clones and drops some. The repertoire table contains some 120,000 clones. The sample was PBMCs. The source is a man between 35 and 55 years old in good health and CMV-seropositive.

In DNA form, the CDR3 reads TGTGCCAGCAGTTTCCTCGGGGACTACAACTACAATGAGCAGTTCTTC. Translated, it gives CASSFLGDYNYNEQFF. The rearrangement uses TRBV27 and TRBJ2-1; 7 bases line up with TRBD2. The CDR3 consists of 16 residues. The germline V gene encodes CDR1 MNHEY and CDR2 SMNVEV (reference sequence). The V gene end was trimmed by 3 bases and the J gene end by 3 bases; junction bases not matched to a gene: 8.

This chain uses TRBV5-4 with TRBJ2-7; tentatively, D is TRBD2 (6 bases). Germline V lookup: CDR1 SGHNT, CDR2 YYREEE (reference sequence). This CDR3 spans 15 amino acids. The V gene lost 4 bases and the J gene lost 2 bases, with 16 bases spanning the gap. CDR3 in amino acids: CASSPPLARTYEQYF. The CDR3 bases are TGTGCCAGCAGCCCCCCTCTAGCGCGAACCTACGAGCAGTACTTC.